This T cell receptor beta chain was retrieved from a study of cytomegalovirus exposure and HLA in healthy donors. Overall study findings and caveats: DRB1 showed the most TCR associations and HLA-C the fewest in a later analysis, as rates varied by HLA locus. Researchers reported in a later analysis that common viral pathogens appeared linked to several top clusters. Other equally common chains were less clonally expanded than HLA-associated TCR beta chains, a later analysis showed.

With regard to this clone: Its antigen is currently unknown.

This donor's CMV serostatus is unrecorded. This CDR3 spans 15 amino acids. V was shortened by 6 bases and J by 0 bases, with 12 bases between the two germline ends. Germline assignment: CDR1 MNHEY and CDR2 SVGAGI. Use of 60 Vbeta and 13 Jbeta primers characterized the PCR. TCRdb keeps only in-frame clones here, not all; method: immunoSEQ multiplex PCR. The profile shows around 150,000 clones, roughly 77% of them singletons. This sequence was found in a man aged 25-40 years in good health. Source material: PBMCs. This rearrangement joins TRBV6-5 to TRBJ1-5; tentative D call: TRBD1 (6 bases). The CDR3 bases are TGTGCCAGCAGGACGACAGGATATAGCAATCAGCCCCAGCATTTT. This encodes CASRTTGYSNQPQHF.